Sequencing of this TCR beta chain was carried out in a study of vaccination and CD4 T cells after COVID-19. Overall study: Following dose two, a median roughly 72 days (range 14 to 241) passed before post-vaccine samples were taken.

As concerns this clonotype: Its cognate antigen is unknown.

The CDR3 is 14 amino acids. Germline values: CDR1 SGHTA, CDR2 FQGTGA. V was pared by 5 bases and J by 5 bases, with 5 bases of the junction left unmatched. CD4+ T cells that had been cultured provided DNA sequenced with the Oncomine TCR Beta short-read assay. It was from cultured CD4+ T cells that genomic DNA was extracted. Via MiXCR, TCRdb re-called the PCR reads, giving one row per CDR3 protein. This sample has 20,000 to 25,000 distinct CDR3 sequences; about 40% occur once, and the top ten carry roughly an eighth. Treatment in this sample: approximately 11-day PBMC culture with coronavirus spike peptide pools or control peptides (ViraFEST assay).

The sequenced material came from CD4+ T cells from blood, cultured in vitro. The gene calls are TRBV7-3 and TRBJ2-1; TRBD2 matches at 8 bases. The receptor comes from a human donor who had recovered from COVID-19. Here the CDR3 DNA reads TGTGCCAGCAGCGACCAGCGGGGGAACAATGAGCAGTTCTTC. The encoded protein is CASSDQRGNNEQFF.